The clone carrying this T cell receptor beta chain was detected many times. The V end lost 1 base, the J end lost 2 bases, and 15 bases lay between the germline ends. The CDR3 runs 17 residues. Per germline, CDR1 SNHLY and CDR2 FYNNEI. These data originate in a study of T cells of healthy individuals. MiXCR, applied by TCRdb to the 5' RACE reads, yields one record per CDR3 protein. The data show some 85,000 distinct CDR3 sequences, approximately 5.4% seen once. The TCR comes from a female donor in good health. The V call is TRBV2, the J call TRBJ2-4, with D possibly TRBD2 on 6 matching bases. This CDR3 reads CASSEGTAGWSKNIQYF. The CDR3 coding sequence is TGTGCCAGCAGTGAAGGCACCGCGGGGTGGTCCAAAAACATTCAGTACTTC.